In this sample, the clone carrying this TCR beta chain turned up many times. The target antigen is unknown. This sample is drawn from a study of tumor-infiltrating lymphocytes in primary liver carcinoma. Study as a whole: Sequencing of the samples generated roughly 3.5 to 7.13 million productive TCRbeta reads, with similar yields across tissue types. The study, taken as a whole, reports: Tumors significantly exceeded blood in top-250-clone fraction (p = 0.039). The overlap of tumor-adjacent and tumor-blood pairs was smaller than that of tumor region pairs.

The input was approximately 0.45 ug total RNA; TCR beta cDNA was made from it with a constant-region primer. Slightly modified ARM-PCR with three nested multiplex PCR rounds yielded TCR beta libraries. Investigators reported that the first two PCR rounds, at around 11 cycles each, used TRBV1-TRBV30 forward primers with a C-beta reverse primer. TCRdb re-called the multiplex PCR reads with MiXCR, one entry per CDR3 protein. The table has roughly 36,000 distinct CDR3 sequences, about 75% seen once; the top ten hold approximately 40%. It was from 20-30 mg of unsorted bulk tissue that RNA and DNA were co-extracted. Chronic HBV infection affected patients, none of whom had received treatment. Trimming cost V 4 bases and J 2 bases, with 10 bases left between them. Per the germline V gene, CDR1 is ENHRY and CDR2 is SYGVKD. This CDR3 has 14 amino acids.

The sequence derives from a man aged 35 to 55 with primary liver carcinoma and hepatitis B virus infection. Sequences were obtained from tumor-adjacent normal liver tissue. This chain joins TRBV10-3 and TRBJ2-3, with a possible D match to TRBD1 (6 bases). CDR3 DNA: TGTGCCATCAGTGGTACAGGGACCACAGATACGCAGTATTTT. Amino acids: CAISGTGTTDTQYF.